This T cell receptor beta chain derives from a study of cytomegalovirus exposure and HLA in healthy donors. With 60 Vbeta and 13 Jbeta primers, the PCR was carried out. Clones were read by immunoSEQ multiplex PCR, and TCRdb kept only the in-frame ones, dropping some. The sample includes about 130,000 clones, 60% to 85% of them seen just once. The CDR3 spans 13 residues. Trimming at V came to 8 bases and at J to 5 bases, leaving 6 bases not matched to a gene. Germline CDR1 and CDR2: KGHSH and LQKENI. Findings of the study overall: No immune exposure information besides CMV serostatus was available. A later analysis showed that HLA-associated TCR beta chains had undergone more clonal expansion than equally common others. The investigators catalogued about 170 TCR beta chains as cytomegalovirus-associated.

On this clone: The target antigen is unknown.

Source material: PBMCs. The receptor comes from a man aged 25-45 years in good health and CMV-seronegative. This chain connects TRBV18 to TRBJ2-7; 10 bases agree with TRBD1. The CDR3: CASHRDRGDEQYF. The CDR3 DNA sequence: TGTGCCAGCCACCGGGACAGGGGCGACGAGCAGTACTTC.